These 23 T cell receptor beta chains originate from one sample sequenced in a study of shared clonotypes between healthy human individuals. Naive CD8 cells lacked CD45RO and underwent positive selection for CCR7, leaving out terminally differentiated effector memory CD45RA+ cells. Repertoires were generated with immunoSEQ multiplex PCR, while TCRdb's copy carries only in-frame clones and drops some. The data show about 1,900,000 clones, less than 95% seen once. Sequencing was performed on naive CD8+ T cells sorted from blood. The receptors shown here come from a man aged 18 to 30 in good health.

This chain connects TRBV10-1 to TRBJ1-3; TRBD1 agrees at 12 bases. Per germline, CDR1 WNHNN and CDR2 SYGVQD (reference sequence). J was trimmed by 0 bases and V by 5 bases; bases with no gene match: 2. CDR3 length: 16 residues. DNA of the CDR3: TGCGCCAGCAGTCCGGGACAGGGGGCCTCTGGAAACACCATATATTTT. It translates to CASSPGQGASGNTIYF.

The chain links TRBV28 to TRBJ2-7; 8 bases are shared with TRBD2. The CDR3 contains 15 residues. The junction had 5 bases not matched to a gene; V was cut back by 2 bases and J by 2 bases. CDR1 and CDR2 from the germline V gene are MDHEN and SYDVKM. CDR3 sequence reads: CASSLTSGLPYEQYF. For the CDR3, the DNA is TGTGCCAGCAGTTTAACTAGCGGTCTTCCCTACGAGCAGTACTTC.

V gene TRBV9 combines with J gene TRBJ1-1; tentative D call: TRBD1 (5 bases). V gave up 4 bases and J gave up 8 bases, with 12 bases separating them. This CDR3 comprises 12 residues. Germline-derived CDR1 and CDR2 are SGDLS and YYNGEE. The CDR3 sequence is CASSPGWPEAFF. CDR3 DNA: TGTGCCAGCAGCCCAGGGTGGCCCGAAGCTTTCTTT.

This chain uses TRBV6-1 with TRBJ2-4, with D possibly being TRBD1 or TRBD2 (7 bases each). CDR3 length equals 14 residues. V shed 2 bases and J shed 8 bases, with 13 bases lying between them. Germline loops: CDR1 MNHNS, CDR2 SASEGT. The CDR3 sequence: CASSESPGGDIQYF. The CDR3 DNA sequence: TGTGCCAGCAGTGAATCCCCAGGGGGGGACATTCAGTACTTC.

The rearrangement joins TRBV13 to TRBJ1-2; perhaps TRBD1 as D (5 bases). Trimming left V 2 bases short and J 6 bases short, with 16 bases between. Germline V gene lookup returns CDR1 PRHDT and CDR2 FYEKMQ (reference sequence). There are 15 residues in the CDR3. The CDR3, as DNA: TGTGCCAGCAGCTTACGGGGTTCCCAGGGCGATGGCTACACCTTC. It yields the protein CASSLRGSQGDGYTF.

This chain's CDR3 is CASSFLPGHNLYEQYF. CDR3 bases: TGTGCCAGCAGTTTTCTCCCGGGACACAATCTCTACGAGCAGTACTTC. The chain combines TRBV28 with TRBJ2-7; a possible D gene is TRBD1 (6 bases). The CDR3 is made up of 16 amino acids. With 3 bases removed from V and 3 bases from J, the gap between germline ends came to 18 bases. Germline CDR1 MDHEN, CDR2 SYDVKM.

J is TRBJ2-1 and V is TRBV7-6, with a possible D match to TRBD1 (5 bases). Trimming cost V 4 bases and J 4 bases, with 11 bases left between them. Germline values: CDR1 SGHVS, CDR2 FNYEAQ. This CDR3 has 14 residues. CDR3 nucleotide sequence: TGTGCCAGCAGCTCCGATGGGGCATACAATGAGCAGTTCTTC. This gives the protein CASSSDGAYNEQFF.

V usage is TRBV6-5 and J usage is TRBJ2-2; no clear D. The CDR3 extends over 16 amino acids. Germline-derived CDR1 and CDR2 are MNHEY and SVGAGI. Trimming pared 2 bases from V and 7 bases from J, leaving 17 bases between. Here the CDR3 reads CASSYPPGDMNGELFF. The CDR3 DNA follows: TGTGCCAGCAGTTACCCCCCCGGAGACATGAACGGGGAGCTGTTTTTT.

V and J are TRBV10-3 and TRBJ2-7; perhaps D is TRBD1 or TRBD2 (5 bases each). This CDR3 contains 15 residues. Trimming stripped 6 bases from V and 2 bases from J, with 17 bases between. Germline values: CDR1 ENHRY, CDR2 SYGVKD. This CDR3 is CAISPPGDVAYEQYF. CDR3 in DNA: TGTGCCATCAGCCCTCCCGGGGACGTAGCCTACGAGCAGTACTTC.

The chain joins TRBV4-3 to TRBJ2-3; TRBD2 matches 10 bases. With V trimmed by 4 bases and J by 4 bases, 8 bases remained unmatched. This CDR3 region has 16 residues. Germline-derived CDR1 and CDR2 are LGHNA and YSLEER. This CDR3 reads CASSPFLAGEADTQYF. CDR3 DNA sequence: TGCGCCAGCAGCCCCTTTCTAGCGGGAGAGGCAGATACGCAGTATTTT.

As to this clone: This sample also contains other DNA sequences that code for the same CDR3. The chain employs TRBV9 and TRBJ2-7; 12 positions agree with TRBD1. The CDR3 is 16 residues long. J gave up 3 bases and V 0 bases, and 4 bases lay outside the gene matches. Germline lookup yields CDR1 SGDLS and CDR2 YYNGEE. CDR3 in amino acids: CASSVGGQGAIYEQYF. Written as DNA, the CDR3 is TGTGCCAGCAGCGTAGGGGGACAGGGGGCCATCTACGAGCAGTACTTC.

Notes on this clone: The same CDR3 arises from other DNA sequences in this sample as well. The gene calls are TRBV7-2 and TRBJ1-5, with unresolved D. Trimming stripped 0 bases from V and 0 bases from J, with 6 bases between. The CDR3 has 15 residues. Germline CDR1 reads SGHTA; CDR2 reads FQGNSA. The CDR3 is CASSLAGYSNQPQHF. The CDR3 DNA is TGTGCCAGCAGCTTAGCGGGATATAGCAATCAGCCCCAGCATTTT.

This clone showed up just a few times. The sample holds other DNA sequences that translate to the same CDR3. The genes are TRBV7-9 and TRBJ2-2; unclear D gene. Germline V gene sequence: CDR1 SEHNR, CDR2 FQNEAQ (reference sequence). V gave up 5 bases and J gave up 0 bases, with 4 bases separating them. The CDR3 covers 13 residues. The CDR3 nucleotides are TGTGCCAGCAGCCCTTCGAACACCGGGGAGCTGTTTTTT. Residues: CASSPSNTGELFF.

The chain links TRBV15 to TRBJ1-5; 8 bases are a match to TRBD1. The CDR3 is made up of 16 amino acids. V lost 5 bases and J lost 5; bases outside the gene matches: 11. CDR1 is LNHNV and CDR2 is YYDKDF in the germline V gene (reference sequence). As DNA, the CDR3 is TGTGCCACCAGCCGGGATTACCAGGGGGCCGATCAGCCCCAGCATTTT. Amino acid sequence: CATSRDYQGADQPQHF.

This rearrangement joins TRBV5-6 to TRBJ2-5, with 7 bases fitting TRBD1. Unmatched junction bases numbered 3, after V lost 1 base and J lost 0 bases. CDR1 and CDR2 from the germline V gene are SGHDT and YYEEEE. The CDR3 spans 15 residues. CDR3 sequence: CASSLWTGDQETQYF. In nucleotides, the CDR3 is TGTGCCAGCAGCTTGTGGACAGGAGACCAAGAGACCCAGTACTTC.

The CDR3 DNA follows: TGTGCCAGCAGCGTAGAAAGCGGGAGTGACAATGAGCAGTTCTTC. Protein: CASSVESGSDNEQFF. The chain links TRBV9 to TRBJ2-1, with 8 bases that match TRBD2. Germline trimming cut 0 bases from V and 5 bases from J; bases unmatched to any gene: 4. Germline V gene sequence: CDR1 SGDLS, CDR2 YYNGEE. The CDR3 has 15 residues.

V and J are TRBV27 and TRBJ2-7; possible D gene TRBD2, 5 bases. Germline V CDR1 and CDR2: MNHEY, SMNVEV (reference sequence). V was shortened by 0 bases and J by 9 bases, with 18 bases between the two germline ends. CDR3 size: 15 residues. CDR3 region: CASSLSLKDIEGQYF. The CDR3 DNA reads as TGTGCCAGCAGTTTATCGCTCAAGGATATTGAGGGGCAGTACTTC.

The V call is TRBV6-6, the J call TRBJ2-1, with TRBD2 as a possible D gene (6 bases). The CDR3 sequence is 13 residues long. Per the germline V gene, CDR1 is MNHNY and CDR2 is SVGAGI (reference sequence). Trimming took off 0 bases at V and 9 bases at J, with 9 bases between the two ends. In DNA, the CDR3 is TGTGCCAGCAGTTACTCACTAGCTACTGAGCAGTTCTTC. Translation: CASSYSLATEQFF.

The genes are TRBV7-9 and TRBJ1-2; D gene uncertain. The V end lost 7 bases, the J end lost 2 bases, and 23 bases lay between the germline ends. The germline V gene has CDR1 SEHNR and CDR2 FQNEAQ (reference sequence). The CDR3 runs to 17 residues. The CDR3 DNA sequence: TGTGCCAGCACCCCGCCCTCGGGCGCAGGACTAAACTATGGCTACACCTTC. Translating gives CASTPPSGAGLNYGYTF.

This chain uses TRBV11-2 with TRBJ2-3, with unresolved D. Germline V gene sequence: CDR1 SGHAT, CDR2 FQNNGV. The ends were cut back, 4 bases at V and 2 bases at J, with 13 bases in the middle. The CDR3 has 15 residues. Here the CDR3 reads CASSSWTENTDTQYF. The CDR3 DNA sequence: TGTGCCAGCAGCTCATGGACGGAGAACACAGATACGCAGTATTTT. The full variable domain, rest sourced from reference TRBV11-2 and TRBJ2-3, is EAGVAQSPRYKIIEKRQSVAFWCNPISGHATLYWYQQILGQGPKLLIQFQNNGVVDDSQLPKDRFSAERLKGVDSTLKIQPAKLEDSAVYLCASSSWTENTDTQYFGPGTRLTVL.

The chain is built from TRBV13 and TRBJ2-2, with 9 nucleotides matching TRBD1. After removal of 5 bases from V and 4 bases from J, the junction contained 5 bases not matched to a gene. The CDR3 runs to 15 residues. Germline CDR1 is PRHDT and CDR2 is FYEKMQ (reference sequence). The CDR3 DNA reads as TGTGCCAGCAGCACAGGGGGCAGAGGCACCGGGGAGCTGTTTTTT. Residues: CASSTGGRGTGELFF. The whole variable domain, remainder taken from reference TRBV13 and TRBJ2-2, is AAGVIQSPRHLIKEKRETATLKCYPIPRHDTVYWYQQGPGQDPQFLISFYEKMQSDKGSIPDRFSAQQFSDYHSELNMSSLELGDSALYFCASSTGGRGTGELFFGEGSRLTVL.

This chain uses TRBV2 with TRBJ2-7; D ambiguous. The ends were cut back, 5 bases at V and 2 bases at J, with 13 bases in the middle. Germline CDR1 and CDR2: SNHLY and FYNNEI. This CDR3 is built from 14 residues. The CDR3 loop reads CASSITVEPYEQYF. As DNA, the CDR3 is TGTGCCAGCAGTATAACAGTTGAGCCCTACGAGCAGTACTTC. Together with reference TRBV2 and TRBJ2-7, the CDR3 gives the full variable domain: EPEVTQTPSHQVTQMGQEVILRCVPISNHLYFYWYRQILGQKVEFLVSFYNNEISEKSEIFDDQFSVERPDGSNFTLKIRSTKLEDSAMYFCASSITVEPYEQYFGPGTRLTVT.

This sequence joins TRBV7-9 and TRBJ2-5; 7 bases fit TRBD2. The junction had 8 bases not matched to a gene; V was cut back by 3 bases and J by 1 base. Germline lookup yields CDR1 SEHNR and CDR2 FQNEAQ (reference sequence). The CDR3 runs to 16 residues. The DNA for the CDR3 is TGTGCCAGCAGCTTTGGGGTCCTAGCGGCCCAAGAGACCCAGTACTTC. Its translation is CASSFGVLAAQETQYF.